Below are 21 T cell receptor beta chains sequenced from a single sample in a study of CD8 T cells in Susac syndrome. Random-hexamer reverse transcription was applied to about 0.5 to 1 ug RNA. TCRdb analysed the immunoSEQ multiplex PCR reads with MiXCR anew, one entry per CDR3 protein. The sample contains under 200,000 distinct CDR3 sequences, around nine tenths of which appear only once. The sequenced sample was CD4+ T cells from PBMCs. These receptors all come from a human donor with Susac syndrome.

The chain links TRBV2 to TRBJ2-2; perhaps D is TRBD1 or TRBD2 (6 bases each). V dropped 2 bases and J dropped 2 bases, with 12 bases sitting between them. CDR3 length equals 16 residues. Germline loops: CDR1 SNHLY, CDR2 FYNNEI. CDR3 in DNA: TGTGCCAGCAGTGAAAGGGGGGCCTTTAACACCGGGGAGCTGTTTTTT. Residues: CASSERGAFNTGELFF.

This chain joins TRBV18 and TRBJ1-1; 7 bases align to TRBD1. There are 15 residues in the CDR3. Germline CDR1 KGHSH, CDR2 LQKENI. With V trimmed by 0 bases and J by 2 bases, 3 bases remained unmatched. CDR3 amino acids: CASSPPQGLNTEAFF. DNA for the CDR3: TGTGCCAGCTCACCACCACAGGGGCTTAACACTGAAGCTTTCTTT. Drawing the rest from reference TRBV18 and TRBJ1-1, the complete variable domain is NAGVMQNPRHLVRRRGQEARLRCSPMKGHSHVYWYRQLPEEGLKFMVYLQKENIIDESGMPKERFSAEFPKEGPSILRIQQVVRGDSAAYFCASSPPQGLNTEAFFGQGTRLTVV.

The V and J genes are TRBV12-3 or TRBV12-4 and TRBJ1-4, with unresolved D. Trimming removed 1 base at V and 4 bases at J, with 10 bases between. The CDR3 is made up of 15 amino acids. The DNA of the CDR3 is TGTGCCAGCAGTTTAGTGAGAGGGTTTAATGAAAAACTGTTTTTT. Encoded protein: CASSLVRGFNEKLFF.

This CDR3 is CASSQLAGGHNEQFF. In DNA, the CDR3 is TGTGCCAGCAGCCAGTTAGCGGGTGGGCACAATGAGCAGTTCTTC. The V and J genes are TRBV11-2 and TRBJ2-1; TRBD2 matches 7 bases. The CDR3 runs 15 residues. Germline V gene sequence: CDR1 SGHAT, CDR2 FQNNGV. V trimming: 5 bases; J trimming: 5 bases; junction bases outside the gene matches: 9.

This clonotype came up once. CDR3 in DNA: TGTGCCAGCTCACCGACGGATACCTACGAGCAGTACTTC. Protein sequence: CASSPTDTYEQYF. The J gene is TRBJ2-7, the V gene TRBV18; D remains ambiguous. This CDR3 is built from 13 residues. The germline V gene encodes CDR1 KGHSH and CDR2 LQKENI. V lost 3 bases to trimming and J lost 2 bases, with 8 bases between them.

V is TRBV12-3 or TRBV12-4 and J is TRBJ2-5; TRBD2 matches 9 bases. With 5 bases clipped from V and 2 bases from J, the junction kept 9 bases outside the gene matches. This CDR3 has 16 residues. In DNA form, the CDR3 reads TGTGCCAGCAGTCCCTCAAGACTAGCGGCACAAGAGACCCAGTACTTC. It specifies CASSPSRLAAQETQYF.

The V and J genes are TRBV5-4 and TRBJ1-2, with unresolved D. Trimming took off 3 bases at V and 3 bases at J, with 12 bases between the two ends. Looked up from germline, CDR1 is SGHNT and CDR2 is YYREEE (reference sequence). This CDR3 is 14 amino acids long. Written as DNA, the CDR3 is TGTGCCAGCAGCTCCTGGACGGTCGACTATGGCTACACCTTC. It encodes CASSSWTVDYGYTF.

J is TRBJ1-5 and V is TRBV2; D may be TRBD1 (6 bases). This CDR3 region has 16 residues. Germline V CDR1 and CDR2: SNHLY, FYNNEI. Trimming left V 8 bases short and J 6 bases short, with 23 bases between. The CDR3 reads CASLRNREITTQPQHF. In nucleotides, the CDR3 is TGTGCCAGCCTAAGAAACAGGGAAATTACTACTCAGCCCCAGCATTTT.

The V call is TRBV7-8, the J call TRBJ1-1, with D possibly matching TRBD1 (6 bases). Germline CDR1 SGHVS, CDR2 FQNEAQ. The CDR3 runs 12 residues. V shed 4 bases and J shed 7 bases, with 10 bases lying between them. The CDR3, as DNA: TGTGCCAGCAGCTCCACAGGGATTGAAGCTTTCTTT. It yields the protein CASSSTGIEAFF.

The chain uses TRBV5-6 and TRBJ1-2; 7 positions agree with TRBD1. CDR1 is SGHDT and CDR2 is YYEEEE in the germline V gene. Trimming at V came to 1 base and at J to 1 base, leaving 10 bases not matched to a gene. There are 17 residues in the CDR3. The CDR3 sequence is CASSLWDSRTINYGYTF. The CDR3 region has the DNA TGTGCCAGCAGCTTGTGGGACAGCAGAACCATTAACTATGGCTACACCTTC.

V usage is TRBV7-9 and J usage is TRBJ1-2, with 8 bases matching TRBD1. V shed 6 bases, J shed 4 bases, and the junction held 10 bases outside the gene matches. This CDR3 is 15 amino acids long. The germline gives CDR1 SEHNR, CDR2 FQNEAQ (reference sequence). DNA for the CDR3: TGTGCCAGCAGTCTGAGGGGGGACAGGCCCTATGGCTACACCTTC. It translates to CASSLRGDRPYGYTF.

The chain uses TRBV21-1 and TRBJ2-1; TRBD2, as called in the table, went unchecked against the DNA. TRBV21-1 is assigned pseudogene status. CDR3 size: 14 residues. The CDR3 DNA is TGTGCCAGCAGCCGGACTCTAAGCAGACATGAGCAGTTCTTC. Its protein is CASSRTLSRHEQFF.

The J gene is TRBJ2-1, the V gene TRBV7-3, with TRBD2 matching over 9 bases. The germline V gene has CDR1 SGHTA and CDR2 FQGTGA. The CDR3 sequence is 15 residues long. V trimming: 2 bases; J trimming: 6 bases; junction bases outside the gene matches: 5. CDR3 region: CASSLWASGTNEQFF. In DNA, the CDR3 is TGTGCCAGCAGCTTATGGGCTAGCGGGACCAATGAGCAGTTCTTC.

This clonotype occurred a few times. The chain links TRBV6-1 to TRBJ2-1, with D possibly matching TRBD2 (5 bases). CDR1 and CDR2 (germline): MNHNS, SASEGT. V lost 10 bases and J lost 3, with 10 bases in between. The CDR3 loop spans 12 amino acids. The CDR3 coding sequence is TGTGCCACTTTCCGGGACTACAATGAGCAGTTCTTC. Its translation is CATFRDYNEQFF.

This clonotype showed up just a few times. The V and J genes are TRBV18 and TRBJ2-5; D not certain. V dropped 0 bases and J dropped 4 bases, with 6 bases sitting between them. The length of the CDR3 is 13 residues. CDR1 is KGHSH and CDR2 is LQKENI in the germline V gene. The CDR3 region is CASSPPSRETQYF. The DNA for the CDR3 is TGTGCCAGCTCACCACCATCTCGAGAGACCCAGTACTTC.

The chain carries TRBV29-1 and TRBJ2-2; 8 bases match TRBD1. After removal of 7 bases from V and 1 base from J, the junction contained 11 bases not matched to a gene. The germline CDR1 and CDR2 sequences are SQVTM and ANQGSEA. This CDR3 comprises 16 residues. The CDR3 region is CSAGGPGQGNTGELFF. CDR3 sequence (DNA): TGCAGCGCTGGGGGCCCCGGACAGGGGAACACCGGGGAGCTGTTTTTT.

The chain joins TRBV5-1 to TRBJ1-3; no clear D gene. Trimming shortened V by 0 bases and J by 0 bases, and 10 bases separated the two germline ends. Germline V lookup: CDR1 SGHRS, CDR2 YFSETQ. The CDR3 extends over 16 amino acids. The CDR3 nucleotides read TGCGCCAGCAGCTTGGCCGGCGGGAGCTCTGGAAACACCATATATTTT. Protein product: CASSLAGGSSGNTIYF.

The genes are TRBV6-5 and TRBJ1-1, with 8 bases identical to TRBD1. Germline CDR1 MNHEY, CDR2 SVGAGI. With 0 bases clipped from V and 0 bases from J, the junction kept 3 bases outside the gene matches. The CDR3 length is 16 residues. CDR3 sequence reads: CASSYSKGQVNTEAFF. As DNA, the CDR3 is TGTGCCAGCAGTTACTCGAAGGGACAGGTGAACACTGAAGCTTTCTTT.

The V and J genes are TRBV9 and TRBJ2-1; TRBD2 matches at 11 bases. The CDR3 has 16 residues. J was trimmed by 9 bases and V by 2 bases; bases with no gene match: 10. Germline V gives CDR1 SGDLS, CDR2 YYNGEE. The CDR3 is CASSVSGTSGNAEQFF. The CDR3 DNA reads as TGTGCCAGCAGCGTGTCCGGGACTAGCGGTAATGCTGAGCAGTTCTTC.

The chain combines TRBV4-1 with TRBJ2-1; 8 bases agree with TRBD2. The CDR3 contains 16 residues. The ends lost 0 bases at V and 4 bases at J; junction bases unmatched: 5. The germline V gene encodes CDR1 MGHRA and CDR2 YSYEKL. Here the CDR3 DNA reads TGCGCCAGCAGCCAAGATCCTAGCGGGTTTTACAATGAGCAGTTCTTC. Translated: CASSQDPSGFYNEQFF.

This CDR3 is CASSPISAGGDTEAFF. The CDR3 bases are TGTGCCAGCTCACCAATTTCGGCAGGGGGTGACACTGAAGCTTTCTTT. The chain couples TRBV18 to TRBJ1-1; TRBD1 aligns across 7 bases. CDR1 KGHSH and CDR2 LQKENI come from the germline V gene. This CDR3 region has 16 residues. Trimming removed 2 bases from V and 3 bases from J; junction bases left unmatched: 9.